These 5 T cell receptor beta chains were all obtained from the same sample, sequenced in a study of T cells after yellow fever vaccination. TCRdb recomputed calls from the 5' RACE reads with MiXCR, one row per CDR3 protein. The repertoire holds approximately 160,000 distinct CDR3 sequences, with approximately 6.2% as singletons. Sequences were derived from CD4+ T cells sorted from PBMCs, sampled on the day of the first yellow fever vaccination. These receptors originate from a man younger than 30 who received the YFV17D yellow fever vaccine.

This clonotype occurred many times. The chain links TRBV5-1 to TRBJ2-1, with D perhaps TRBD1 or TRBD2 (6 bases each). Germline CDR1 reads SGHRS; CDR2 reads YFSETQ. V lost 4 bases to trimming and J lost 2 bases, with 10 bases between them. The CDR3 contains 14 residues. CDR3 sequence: CASSLGGPYNEQFF. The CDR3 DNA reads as TGCGCCAGCAGCCTAGGGGGGCCCTACAATGAGCAGTTCTTC.

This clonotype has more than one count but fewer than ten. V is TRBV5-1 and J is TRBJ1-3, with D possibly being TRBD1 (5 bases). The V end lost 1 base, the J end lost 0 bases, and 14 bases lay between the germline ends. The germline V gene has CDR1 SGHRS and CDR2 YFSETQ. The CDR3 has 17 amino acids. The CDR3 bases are TGCGCCAGCAGCTTGATTGCAGGGCAGAGCTCTGGAAACACCATATATTTT. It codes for CASSLIAGQSSGNTIYF.

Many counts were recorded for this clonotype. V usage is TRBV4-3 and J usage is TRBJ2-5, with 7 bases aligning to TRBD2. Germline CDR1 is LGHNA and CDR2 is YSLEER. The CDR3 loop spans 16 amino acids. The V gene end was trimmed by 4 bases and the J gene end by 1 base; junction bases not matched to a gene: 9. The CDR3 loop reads CASSRLPGGGQETQYF. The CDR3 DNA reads TGCGCCAGCAGCCGCCTCCCCGGCGGGGGCCAAGAGACCCAGTACTTC.

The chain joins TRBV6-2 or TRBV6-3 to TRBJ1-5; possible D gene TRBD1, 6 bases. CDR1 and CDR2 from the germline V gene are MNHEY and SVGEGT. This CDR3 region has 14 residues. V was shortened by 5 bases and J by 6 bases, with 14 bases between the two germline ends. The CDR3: CASSQGGEAQPQHF. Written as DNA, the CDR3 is TGTGCCAGCAGTCAAGGGGGTGAGGCTCAGCCCCAGCATTTT.

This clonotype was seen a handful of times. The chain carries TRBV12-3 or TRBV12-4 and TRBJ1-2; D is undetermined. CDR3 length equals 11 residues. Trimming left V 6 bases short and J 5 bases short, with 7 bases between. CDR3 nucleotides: TGTGCCAGCAGGCAATATTATGGCTACACCTTC. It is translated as CASRQYYGYTF.